One T cell receptor (beta chain) is described in this entry. The data stem from a study of blood T cells in healthy people across ages. Primed by a sample-barcoded 5' primer and a J-beta primer mix, a second PCR proceeded for roughly 7 to 11 cycles. The authors tagged each cDNA molecule using a template-switch adaptor with 12 random nucleotides. TCRdb analysed the 5' RACE reads with MiXCR anew, one entry per CDR3 protein. Seen here are some 1,500,000 distinct CDR3 sequences, 42% observed once, and the top ten hold less than 5%. The CDR3 has 15 residues. Trimming shortened V by 0 bases and J by 2 bases, and 9 bases separated the two germline ends. The germline V gene encodes CDR1 LGHNA and CDR2 YSLEER.

The source is a woman in her late teens or twenties in good health. V usage is TRBV4-3 and J usage is TRBJ2-3; D is unclear. Sequenced sample: blood. In nucleotides, the CDR3 is TGCGCCAGCAGCCAAGATGGAGTTTCCACAGATACGCAGTATTTT. Translated, it gives CASSQDGVSTDTQYF.